A selection of T cell receptor beta chains follows, all from one sample in a study of blood T cells in healthy people across ages. TCRdb called the 5' RACE reads again in MiXCR, with one record for every CDR3 protein. The sample has over a million distinct CDR3 sequences, approximately 60% seen once; the top ten hold over 5%. What was sequenced was blood. All receptors derive from a man younger than 35 in good health. CDR3s include the opening cysteine and the closing phenylalanine or tryptophan. The order of the fields is D gene, V gene, clone size, J gene, CDR3 protein, CDR3 DNA. A D gene is named only where the DNA matches it firmly. Part of the rows lack a size; the others show once, few, many or a class for expanded clones.

TRBD1	TRBV5-1	few	TRBJ2-7	CASRGQGKGSYEQYF	TGCGCCAGCAGGGGACAGGGGAAGGGTTCCTACGAGCAGTACTTC
-	TRBV5-1	-	TRBJ1-1	CASSLVGGRTEAFF	TGCGCCAGCAGCTTGGTTGGGGGAAGGACTGAAGCTTTCTTT
TRBD1	TRBV6-6	-	TRBJ2-1	CASSKTGMAYNEQFF	TGTGCCAGCAGCAAGACAGGGATGGCCTACAATGAGCAGTTCTTC
-	TRBV6-1	-	TRBJ2-1	CASSKPDGYNEQFF	TGTGCCAGCAGCAAGCCGGACGGATACAATGAGCAGTTCTTC
-	TRBV4-2	-	TRBJ2-6	CASNPISSGANVLTF	TGTGCCAGCAACCCCATTAGCTCTGGGGCCAACGTCCTGACTTTC
TRBD2	TRBV12-3/TRBV12-4	few	TRBJ2-1	CASSFGTSGGYNEQFF	TGTGCCAGCAGTTTCGGGACTAGCGGGGGATACAATGAGCAGTTCTTC
-	TRBV2	once	TRBJ1-4	CASSQTTYNEKLFF	TGTGCCAGCAGCCAGACAACATATAATGAAAAACTGTTTTTT
TRBD1	TRBV9	-	TRBJ2-6	CASSANPGQGSSGANVLTF	TGTGCCAGCAGCGCCAACCCGGGACAGGGAAGCTCTGGGGCCAACGTCCTGACTTTC
-	TRBV5-1	-	TRBJ1-4	CASTLITVQGVKAGGEKLFF	TGCGCCAGCACCCTTATCACCGTCCAAGGAGTGAAGGCAGGCGGTGAAAAACTGTTTTTT
-	TRBV11-2	-	TRBJ2-6	CASSLEPRTYISGANVLTF	TGTGCCAGCAGCCTCGAGCCGAGGACATATATCTCTGGGGCCAACGTCCTGACTTTC
-	TRBV10-3	-	TRBJ1-4	CAISESGLTTEKLFF	TGTGCCATCAGTGAGTCAGGGTTGACTACTGAAAAACTGTTTTTT
TRBD2	TRBV2	-	TRBJ2-7	CASISGTATYEQYF	TGTGCCAGCATAAGCGGGACGGCTACCTACGAGCAGTACTTC
TRBD1	TRBV7-2	many	TRBJ2-7	CASSFGTGIYEQYF	TGTGCCAGCAGTTTTGGGACAGGGATTTACGAGCAGTACTTC
-	TRBV2	-	TRBJ2-2	CASSKGQGIAGELFF	TGTGCCAGCAGTAAAGGGCAAGGAATTGCCGGGGAGCTGTTTTTT
-	TRBV12-3/TRBV12-4	-	TRBJ2-3	CASRRQGLGGVQYF	TGTGCCAGCAGGCGCCAGGGACTGGGGGGAGTGCAGTATTTT
-	TRBV21-1	-	TRBJ2-5	CASSTRPLWTGCDERYF	TGTGCCAGCAGCACACGCCCGCTTTGGACAGGGTGTGACGAGCGGTACTTC
-	TRBV12-3/TRBV12-4	-	TRBJ1-1	CASSLGQTEAFF	TGTGCCAGCAGCTTAGGACAGACCGAAGCTTTCTTT
-	TRBV29-1	-	TRBJ2-7	CSVVGETRASYEQYF	TGCAGCGTTGTGGGGGAGACAAGGGCCTCCTACGAGCAGTACTTC
-	TRBV4-2	once	TRBJ2-3	CASSSLSGPSTDTQYF	TGTGCCAGCAGTTCCCTGAGCGGTCCTAGCACAGATACGCAGTATTTT
-	TRBV29-1	few	TRBJ2-1	CSATADYNEQFF	TGCAGCGCGACGGCCGACTACAATGAGCAGTTCTTC
-	TRBV3-1	-	TRBJ2-5	CASSPRRSGETQYF	TGTGCCAGCAGCCCCCGACGCAGTGGAGAGACCCAGTACTTC
TRBD1	TRBV5-1	-	TRBJ2-7	CASSAGTGPSSYEQYF	TGCGCCAGCAGCGCCGGGACAGGGCCGAGCTCCTACGAGCAGTACTTC
-	TRBV4-1	-	TRBJ2-6	CASSQAWDSGANVLTF	TGCGCCAGCAGCCAAGCTTGGGATTCTGGGGCCAACGTCCTGACTTTC
-	TRBV10-3	-	TRBJ2-2	CAIAGQNTGELFF	TGTGCCATTGCAGGACAAAACACCGGGGAGCTGTTTTTT
-	TRBV30	-	TRBJ1-6	CAWSVRETSPLHF	TGTGCCTGGAGTGTACGGGAAACTTCACCCCTCCACTTT
TRBD1	TRBV20-1	-	TRBJ2-5	CSVQTGTGVASSETQYF	TGCAGTGTTCAAACCGGGACAGGGGTCGCTTCCTCAGAGACCCAGTACTTC
-	TRBV29-1	-	TRBJ1-4	CSVDADEKLFF	TGCAGCGTTGATGCGGATGAAAAACTGTTTTTT
-	TRBV27	-	TRBJ2-1	CASSLGLRTPVGNEQFF	TGTGCCAGCAGTTTGGGTTTGAGGACTCCAGTGGGGAATGAGCAGTTCTTC
-	TRBV4-1	once	TRBJ1-1	CASSRRQQPLNTEAFF	TGCGCCAGCAGCCGCAGACAGCAACCCTTGAACACTGAAGCTTTCTTT
TRBD1	TRBV4-3	few	TRBJ1-1	CASSQDRIGQGATEAFF	TGCGCCAGCAGCCAAGATAGGATCGGACAGGGGGCCACTGAAGCTTTCTTT
-	TRBV20-1	-	TRBJ2-5	CSARVLGVQETQYF	TGCAGTGCTAGAGTCTTGGGGGTACAAGAGACCCAGTACTTC
-	TRBV7-6	-	TRBJ1-2	CASSLEQGISNYGYTF	TGTGCCAGCAGCTTAGAGCAGGGGATCTCGAACTATGGCTACACCTTC
TRBD1	TRBV15	-	TRBJ2-7	CATSGQGAPYEQYF	TGTGCCACATCGGGACAGGGGGCTCCCTACGAGCAGTACTTC
-	TRBV2	few	TRBJ2-7	CASSVRESSYEQYF	TGTGCCAGCAGTGTTCGGGAGAGCTCCTACGAGCAGTACTTC
-	TRBV10-1	-	TRBJ2-4	CASSETTGGKNIQYF	TGCGCCAGCAGTGAAACGACCGGGGGAAAAAACATTCAGTACTTC
-	TRBV6-5	few	TRBJ2-5	CASSYSSRVPQETQYF	TGTGCCAGCAGTTACTCTTCCAGGGTCCCCCAAGAGACCCAGTACTTC
-	TRBV27	-	TRBJ1-1	CASSLFGTSNTEAFF	TGTGCCAGCAGTTTATTCGGGACATCGAACACTGAAGCTTTCTTT
-	TRBV4-2	-	TRBJ1-1	CASSRETANTEAFF	TGTGCCAGCAGCCGAGAAACGGCGAACACTGAAGCTTTCTTT
-	TRBV5-1	-	TRBJ2-2	CASSLAGTFTGELFF	TGCGCCAGCAGCTTGGCCGGGACATTCACCGGGGAGCTGTTTTTT
-	TRBV25-1	-	TRBJ2-1	CASSDLAFPYNEQFF	TGTGCCAGCAGTGATTTGGCTTTTCCCTACAATGAGCAGTTCTTC
-	TRBV5-1	-	TRBJ2-1	CASSLRGAHNNEQFF	TGCGCCAGCAGCTTGAGGGGGGCCCATAACAATGAGCAGTTCTTC
-	TRBV6-5	many	TRBJ1-1	CASSYSQGNTEAFF	TGTGCCAGCAGTTACTCGCAGGGAAACACTGAAGCTTTCTTT
TRBD2	TRBV12-3/TRBV12-4	-	TRBJ2-3	CASSSRTSDTDTQYF	TGTGCCAGCAGTTCCAGGACTAGCGACACAGATACGCAGTATTTT
TRBD2	TRBV9	-	TRBJ2-1	CASSPGSGSSLSYNEQFF	TGTGCCAGCAGCCCGGGTAGCGGGAGTTCCCTCTCCTACAATGAGCAGTTCTTC
TRBD2	TRBV20-1	once	TRBJ2-5	CSARPSGQATQYF	TGCAGTGCTAGACCTAGCGGACAAGCGACCCAGTACTTC
-	TRBV29-1	-	TRBJ1-2	CSVGPRQDLSYGYTF	TGCAGCGTTGGACCTCGACAGGATCTTAGCTATGGCTACACCTTC
-	TRBV6-5	-	TRBJ1-4	CASSYATSDRNEKLFF	TGTGCCAGCAGTTACGCAACTTCAGACCGTAATGAAAAACTGTTTTTT
TRBD2	TRBV2	-	TRBJ2-2	CASKQFRLRASGGNTGELFF	TGTGCCAGCAAACAGTTCCGTCTTCGGGCTAGCGGGGGAAACACCGGGGAGCTGTTTTTT
-	TRBV27	-	TRBJ2-7	CASSLKTDYEQYF	TGTGCCAGCAGTTTAAAAACCGATTACGAGCAGTACTTC
-	TRBV11-2	-	TRBJ1-4	CASSPQSRKKLFF	TGTGCCAGCAGCCCGCAGTCTAGGAAAAAACTGTTTTTT
TRBD1	TRBV6-5	-	TRBJ1-6	CASSTHRGGGNSPLHF	TGTGCCAGCAGTACTCACAGGGGTGGAGGGAATTCACCCCTCCACTTT
TRBD1	TRBV2	-	TRBJ2-7	CASCSGTGDFNEQYF	TGTGCCAGCTGTTCCGGGACAGGGGATTTCAATGAGCAGTACTTC